This T cell receptor (beta chain) was observed in a study of cytomegalovirus exposure and HLA in healthy donors. Primers for the PCR totalled 60 Vbeta and 13 Jbeta. Sequencing was performed with immunoSEQ multiplex PCR; in TCRdb, only in-frame clones are kept and a portion is missing. The repertoire has approximately 180,000 clones, approximately 85% of them found once; the top ten carry more than 1.5%. Germline CDR1 is ENHRY and CDR2 is SYGVKD. CDR3 length equals 21 residues. The junction had 22 bases not matched to a gene; V was cut back by 2 bases and J by 5 bases. Study-wide findings and caveats: Later analysis identified a missense DCLRE1C variant that was linked to TCR beta V- and J-gene trimming. HLA-A and HLA-B allele assignments for most subjects were reportedly predicted accurately using TCR beta sequences.

Notes on this clone: The antigen is undetermined.

The sequence was obtained from a man in his late teens or twenties in good health and CMV-seronegative. The specimen sequenced was PBMCs. The rearrangement uses TRBV10-3 and TRBJ1-5; 9 nucleotides align to TRBD1. In nucleotides, the CDR3 is TGTGCCATCAGTGAGGAAATACTTCCGGGACAGGGAAGTAAAGACGATCAGCCCCAGCATTTT. This translates into CAISEEILPGQGSKDDQPQHF.